This TCR beta chain emerged from a study of shared clonotypes between healthy human individuals. Background on the study: The composition of the donors was two women and three men aged 18 to 49.

Naive CD8 cells, CD45RO-negative and positively selected for CCR7, excluded terminally differentiated effector memory CD45RA+ cells. As concerns this clone: Antigen specificity is unknown.

Study results and caveats: Generally, naive subsets came out with larger estimated richness than memory subsets.

The assay was run at deep level. Replicate sorted-subset PCRs were loaded with 150 to 250 ng DNA, about 31,000 T cell genomes. The method was immunoSEQ multiplex PCR; TCRdb's version includes in-frame clones alone and lacks a portion of them. The sample lists hundreds of thousands of clones; approximately 96% were seen once. V was clipped by 3 bases and J by 6 bases; unmatched bases: 10. The germline CDR1 and CDR2 sequences are MGHDK and SYGVNS. The CDR3 loop spans 15 amino acids. The sample taken for sequencing was naive CD8+ T cells sorted from blood. The gene calls are TRBV25-1 and TRBJ1-1; 7 bases agree with TRBD1. The source of this sequence is a woman in her 30s in good health. Written as DNA, the CDR3 is TGTGCCAGCAGTGACTCCCCCGGGACAGTTGCTGAAGCTTTCTTT. Encoded protein: CASSDSPGTVAEAFF.